The 22 T cell receptor beta chains in this list originate from one sample, sequenced in a study of blood T cell repertoires in COVID-19. Sequencing was performed with immunoSEQ multiplex PCR; in TCRdb, only in-frame clones are kept and a portion is missing. The sample includes approximately 140,000 clones, 70% to 80% of them seen just once. Sequenced sample: peripheral blood. Receptor source: a man aged 50 to 59 with acute or convalescent COVID-19.

The chain combines TRBV18 with TRBJ1-4; weak D call: TRBD1 (5 bases). The CDR3 extends over 14 amino acids. Germline values: CDR1 KGHSH, CDR2 LQKENI. Trimming removed 3 bases from V and 7 bases from J, with 12 bases in between. This CDR3 is CASSPEQGGEKLFF. CDR3 bases: TGTGCCAGCTCACCGGAGCAGGGAGGTGAAAAACTGTTTTTT. Complete variable domain (other parts from reference TRBV18 and TRBJ1-4): NAGVMQNPRHLVRRRGQEARLRCSPMKGHSHVYWYRQLPEEGLKFMVYLQKENIIDESGMPKERFSAEFPKEGPSILRIQQVVRGDSAAYFCASSPEQGGEKLFFGSGTQLSVL.

This chain uses TRBV7-8 with TRBJ1-3, with D unclear. The CDR3 runs to 15 residues. Germline CDR1 SGHVS, CDR2 FQNEAQ. Trimming removed 1 base at V and 0 bases at J, with 7 bases between. The CDR3 DNA is TGTGCCAGCAGCTTAGACGGGAACTCTGGAAACACCATATATTTT. Its translation: CASSLDGNSGNTIYF.

The rearrangement links TRBV19 to TRBJ1-4; a weak D match, TRBD1 (5 bases). The length of the CDR3 is 15 residues. Germline V gene lookup returns CDR1 LNHDA and CDR2 SQIVND (reference sequence). Trimming left V 1 base short and J 7 bases short, with 13 bases between. CDR3 nucleotides: TGTGCCAGTAGTATAGCCGGGGGTAAGGGTGAAAAACTGTTTTTT. It codes for CASSIAGGKGEKLFF.

The chain joins TRBV6-4 to TRBJ2-1, with 12 bases aligning to TRBD2. The CDR3 covers 15 residues. The germline V gene encodes CDR1 MRHNA and CDR2 SNTAGT. Unmatched junction bases numbered 8, after V lost 5 bases and J lost 9 bases. The CDR3 bases are TGTGCCAGCAGTTCTAGCGGGGGGGATATGAGTGAGCAGTTCTTC. Protein product: CASSSSGGDMSEQFF.

In DNA form, the CDR3 reads TGTGCCAGCAGTTTACGGGGAAAGCTGTTTTTT. Protein product: CASSLRGKLFF. V and J are TRBV12-3 or TRBV12-4 and TRBJ1-4; D unresolved. This CDR3 has 11 residues. V gave up 2 bases and J gave up 14 bases, with 9 bases separating them.

This chain uses TRBV12-3 or TRBV12-4 with TRBJ1-1, with a possible D match to TRBD1 (6 bases). The CDR3 has 13 amino acids. V was cut by 2 bases and J by 9 bases, with 13 bases left in between. The CDR3 loop reads CASSLNAGVKAFF. The CDR3 region has the DNA TGTGCCAGCAGTTTAAACGCAGGGGTCAAAGCTTTCTTT.

The chain recombines TRBV14 with TRBJ1-3, with 7 bases lining up with TRBD1. The CDR3 consists of 16 residues. Losses at the gene ends were 0 bases for V and 0 bases for J; bases not matched to a gene: 2. CDR1 is SGHDN and CDR2 is FVKESK in the germline V gene. CDR3 amino acids: CASSQENRGSGNTIYF. The CDR3 DNA sequence: TGTGCCAGCAGCCAAGAAAACAGGGGCTCTGGAAACACCATATATTTT.

The chain combines TRBV7-3 with TRBJ1-5; 7 nucleotides match TRBD1. Germline lookup yields CDR1 SGHTA and CDR2 FQGTGA. J gave up 7 bases and V 0 bases, and 6 bases lay outside the gene matches. CDR3 length: 15 amino acids. The CDR3 protein is CASSLTGGSRQPQHF. CDR3 coding DNA: TGTGCCAGCAGCTTAACAGGGGGCTCGAGGCAGCCCCAGCATTTT.

This chain uses TRBV7-2 with TRBJ2-1, with 9 bases that match TRBD1. The CDR3 has 11 residues. Germline V lookup: CDR1 SGHTA, CDR2 FQGNSA. V lost 4 bases to trimming and J lost 15 bases; unmatched junction nucleotides: 4. The CDR3 protein is CASSSGQGRFF. The CDR3 region has the DNA TGTGCCAGCAGCTCTGGACAGGGGAGGTTCTTC.

This clone was observed a single time. The chain combines TRBV6-5 with TRBJ2-7; TRBD2 aligns across 7 bases. CDR1 and CDR2 from the germline V gene are MNHEY and SVGAGI. The V segment lost 5 bases and the J segment 6 bases; nucleotides outside the gene matches: 13. The CDR3 is 15 residues long. CDR3 loop: CASSPSAGRDGEQYV. The DNA for the CDR3 is TGTGCCAGCAGTCCGTCGGCAGGGAGGGACGGCGAGCAGTACGTC.

The CDR3 sequence is CAWSVARGYGYTF. CDR3 in DNA: TGTGCCTGGAGTGTGGCCAGGGGGTATGGCTACACCTTC. V is TRBV30 and J is TRBJ1-2, with 7 positions matching TRBD1. Germline-derived CDR1 and CDR2 are GTSNPN and SVGIG (reference sequence). The CDR3 is made up of 13 amino acids. The trim removed 0 bases at V and 5 bases at J, leaving 3 bases unmatched. Combining the CDR3 with reference TRBV30 and TRBJ1-2 gives the whole variable domain SQTIHQWPATLVQPVGSPLSLECTVEGTSNPNLYWYRQAAGRGLQLLFYSVGIGQISSEVPQNLSASRPQDRQFILSSKKLLLSDSGFYLCAWSVARGYGYTFGSGTRLTVV.

V gene TRBV30 combines with J gene TRBJ2-4; TRBD2 aligns across 11 bases. The CDR3 loop spans 12 amino acids. Germline lookup yields CDR1 GTSNPN and CDR2 SVGIG (reference sequence). V gave up 2 bases and J gave up 13 bases; unmatched junction bases: 4. CDR3 nucleotide sequence: TGTGCCTGGAGTCCTAGCGGGGGGAGACAGTACTTC. This codes for CAWSPSGGRQYF. Full variable domain (outside the CDR3, taken from reference TRBV30 and TRBJ2-4): SQTIHQWPATLVQPVGSPLSLECTVEGTSNPNLYWYRQAAGRGLQLLFYSVGIGQISSEVPQNLSASRPQDRQFILSSKKLLLSDSGFYLCAWSPSGGRQYFGAGTRLSVL.

The rearrangement links TRBV14 to TRBJ2-1; D may be TRBD1 (5 bases). Germline CDR1 SGHDN, CDR2 FVKESK. The CDR3 totals 17 residues. The V gene lost 4 bases and the J gene lost 0 bases, with 16 bases spanning the gap. CDR3 amino acids: CASSPGFGHSSYNEQFF. The CDR3 region has the DNA TGTGCCAGCAGCCCCGGTTTTGGACACAGCTCCTACAATGAGCAGTTCTTC.

The chain links TRBV11-2 to TRBJ1-6; 10 nucleotides align to TRBD1. With V trimmed by 2 bases and J by 8 bases, 6 bases remained unmatched. This CDR3 spans 16 amino acids. Germline lookup yields CDR1 SGHAT and CDR2 FQNNGV. CDR3 nucleotide sequence: TGTGCCAGCAGCTTATATGCGGGGACAGGGGATTCACCCCTCCACTTT. Translation: CASSLYAGTGDSPLHF.

This rearrangement joins TRBV6-1 to TRBJ1-2; 7 nucleotides agree with TRBD1. The CDR3 extends over 14 amino acids. Germline V lookup: CDR1 MNHNS, CDR2 SASEGT. The V segment lost 1 base and the J segment 4 bases; nucleotides outside the gene matches: 3. In nucleotides, the CDR3 is TGTGCCAGCAGTGAAGGACAGGGACTCTATGGCTACACCTTC. It encodes CASSEGQGLYGYTF.

The chain employs TRBV27 and TRBJ1-2; a weak D match, TRBD1 (6 bases). Germline CDR1 and CDR2: MNHEY and SMNVEV (reference sequence). V gave up 6 bases and J gave up 4 bases, with 21 bases separating them. This CDR3 spans 16 amino acids. The CDR3 bases are TGTGCCAGCAGCCCTAGGGCAGGGGCCCCTTTCTATGGCTACACCTTC. Encoded protein: CASSPRAGAPFYGYTF.

The chain joins TRBV5-1 to TRBJ1-1; D perhaps matches TRBD1 (6 bases). The V gene's germline CDR1 is SGHRS and CDR2 YFSETQ. The ends were cut back, 4 bases at V and 1 base at J, with 11 bases in the middle. This CDR3 contains 14 residues. The CDR3 reads CASSEDRPNTEAFF. CDR3 bases: TGCGCCAGCAGCGAGGACAGACCGAACACTGAAGCTTTCTTT.

The V gene is TRBV7-2, the J gene TRBJ1-6; D remains unclear. V was cut by 5 bases and J by 0 bases, with 11 bases left in between. Germline loops: CDR1 SGHTA, CDR2 FQGNSA. This CDR3 comprises 16 residues. As DNA, the CDR3 is TGTGCCAGCAGCATCGAACAGAGCTCCTATAATTCACCCCTCCACTTT. This sequence encodes CASSIEQSSYNSPLHF.

The chain links TRBV4-1 to TRBJ2-7; a weak D match, TRBD2 (5 bases). The CDR3 length is 16 residues. From germline, CDR1 is MGHRA and CDR2 YSYEKL. V was cut by 0 bases and J by 4 bases, with 16 bases left in between. As DNA, the CDR3 is TGCGCCAGCAGCCAAGAAAGTTCGAGGGTAGCATACGAGCAGTACTTC. This encodes CASSQESSRVAYEQYF.

This clone is a singleton in its sample. This chain connects TRBV4-2 to TRBJ2-3; 7 nucleotides match TRBD2. Germline V gene lookup returns CDR1 LGHNA and CDR2 YNFKEQ. This CDR3 is 16 amino acids long. Germline trimming cut 1 base from V and 0 bases from J; bases unmatched to any gene: 4. The CDR3 DNA reads TGTGCCAGCAGCCAAGCGGGGCGGGGGAGCACAGATACGCAGTATTTT. It codes for CASSQAGRGSTDTQYF.

This chain connects TRBV18 to TRBJ1-3; 9 bases are shared with TRBD1. This CDR3 is 15 amino acids long. Losses at the gene ends were 4 bases for V and 2 bases for J; bases not matched to a gene: 3. Germline CDR1 reads KGHSH; CDR2 reads LQKENI. Here the CDR3 reads CASSHGTGTGNTIYF. CDR3 DNA: TGTGCCAGCTCACACGGGACAGGGACTGGAAACACCATATATTTT.

The chain combines TRBV6-5 with TRBJ2-6; D possibly corresponds to TRBD1 (6 bases). Between the trimmed V and J ends, which lost 8 bases and 2 bases, there was a span of 13 bases. The CDR3 has 15 residues. Germline values: CDR1 MNHEY, CDR2 SVGAGI. CDR3 loop: CASSQRTAGANVLTF. The CDR3 nucleotides read TGTGCCAGCTCTCAAAGGACAGCTGGGGCCAACGTCCTGACTTTC.